The 9 T cell receptor beta chains reported below all come from one sample, sequenced in a study of memory CD4+ T cells and cytomegalovirus serostatus. Profiling relied on immunoSEQ multiplex PCR, and the TCRdb table lists in-frame clones only, not all of them. Among over 40,000 clones, around 80% were seen once, and the ten largest hold roughly 0.5%. Single viable CD3+CD4+CD8-CD45RO+ cells were sorted as the memory CD4+ T cells. The sample consisted of memory CD4+ T cells from blood. The receptor source for this set is an adult in good health and CMV-seronegative.

In nucleotides, the CDR3 is TGTGCCAGCAGGGGGCGGGGCCTTTCCTACAATGAGCAGTTCTTC. It specifies CASRGRGLSYNEQFF. The chain has TRBV28 and TRBJ2-1; a weak D match, TRBD2 (6 bases). This CDR3 spans 15 amino acids. Germline V gives CDR1 MDHEN, CDR2 SYDVKM. The V end lost 6 bases, the J end lost 1 base, and 13 bases lay between the germline ends.

The rearrangement uses TRBV21-1 and TRBJ2-1. TRBV21-1 is a known pseudogene. The CDR3 spans 14 residues. The CDR3 reads CASSAPLIINEQFF. The CDR3 coding sequence is TGTGCCAGCAGCGCCCCGTTGATCATCAATGAGCAGTTCTTC.

This clone has more than one count but fewer than ten. The CDR3 sequence: CSAMTGSRGYTF. The CDR3 DNA sequence: TGCAGCGCCATGACAGGTTCACGAGGCTACACCTTC. V is TRBV29-1 and J is TRBJ1-2; maybe TRBD1 (6 bases). CDR1 is SQVTM and CDR2 is ANQGSEA in the germline V gene. The CDR3 runs 12 residues. Between the trimmed V and J ends, which lost 7 bases and 8 bases, there was a span of 17 bases.

This rearrangement joins TRBV5-1 to TRBJ2-1; D assignment may be TRBD1 or TRBD2 (5 bases each). CDR1 is SGHRS, CDR2 YFSETQ, per germline. The CDR3 is 13 residues long. Trimming took off 7 bases at V and 4 bases at J, with 12 bases between the two ends. The CDR3 loop is CASGSGGYNEQFF. Written as DNA, the CDR3 is TGCGCCAGCGGTTCTGGGGGTTACAATGAGCAGTTCTTC.

The chain is built from TRBV7-2 and TRBJ1-2; 7 positions agree with TRBD1. Germline V CDR1 and CDR2: SGHTA, FQGNSA. Trimming at V came to 1 base and at J to 4 bases, leaving 9 bases not matched to a gene. The CDR3 is 16 residues long. The CDR3 coding sequence is TGTGCCAGCAGCTTAGGCCAGGGACAGTTTTTCTATGGCTACACCTTC. Translation gives CASSLGQGQFFYGYTF.

This clone was seen a handful of times. This rearrangement joins TRBV6-6 to TRBJ2-2, with D unresolved. This CDR3 contains 15 residues. From germline, CDR1 is MNHNY and CDR2 SVGAGI (reference sequence). V lost 1 base and J lost 0, with 6 bases in between. CDR3: CASSYLTPNTGELFF. In DNA, the CDR3 is TGTGCCAGCAGTTACTTAACACCGAACACCGGGGAGCTGTTTTTT.

J is TRBJ2-5 and V is TRBV7-2, with 8 bases matching TRBD1. V dropped 5 bases and J dropped 4; count of bases not matched to a gene: 9. The CDR3 contains 15 residues. The germline V gene has CDR1 SGHTA and CDR2 FQGNSA. CDR3: CASSRTGSISETQYF. In nucleotides, the CDR3 is TGTGCCAGCAGCCGGACAGGGTCCATCTCAGAGACCCAGTACTTC.

This clone was counted once. The chain has TRBV7-9 and TRBJ1-2; D call uncertain. The CDR3 contains 12 residues. Germline CDR1 and CDR2: SEHNR and FQNEAQ (reference sequence). Trimming removed 5 bases at V and 1 base at J, with 5 bases between. CDR3 loop: CASSRDNYGYTF. CDR3 in DNA: TGTGCCAGCAGCCGGGATAACTATGGCTACACCTTC.

The J gene is TRBJ1-1, the V gene TRBV14; D remains unclear. The CDR3 sequence is 13 residues long. The ends were cut back, 0 bases at V and 3 bases at J, with 5 bases in the middle. From germline, CDR1 is SGHDN and CDR2 FVKESK. CDR3 sequence reads: CASSQDSYTEAFF. For the CDR3, the DNA is TGTGCCAGCAGCCAAGACAGCTACACTGAAGCTTTCTTT.